A single sample is the source of the 7 T cell receptor beta chains below, sequenced in a study of shared clonotypes between healthy human individuals. The naive CD8 population came from CD45RO-negative cells selected for CCR7, without terminally differentiated effector memory CD45RA+ cells. Some clones are missing from TCRdb's copy, which holds only in-frame ones; the method was immunoSEQ multiplex PCR. The sample records about 1,800,000 clones, about 94% being singletons. The sample comprised naive CD8+ T cells sorted from blood. These TCRs come from a young man in good health.

The chain employs TRBV9 and TRBJ2-3; 9 positions agree with TRBD2. This CDR3 region has 15 residues. V shed 0 bases, J shed 6 bases, and the junction held 5 bases outside the gene matches. In germline, CDR1 is SGDLS, CDR2 YYNGEE. The chain's CDR3 is CASSVDSGRGDTQYF. The CDR3 nucleotides are TGTGCCAGCAGCGTAGATAGCGGGAGAGGGGATACGCAGTATTTT. Filled out from reference TRBV9 and TRBJ2-3, the complete variable domain reads DSGVTQTPKHLITATGQRVTLRCSPRSGDLSVYWYQQSLDQGLQFLIQYYNGEERAKGNILERFSAQQFPDLHSELNLSSLELGDSALYFCASSVDSGRGDTQYFGPGTRLTVL.

The CDR3 here is CSVEDRSYQEWTQYF. Written as DNA, the CDR3 is TGCAGCGTTGAGGACAGGAGCTATCAAGAGTGGACCCAGTACTTC. The genes are TRBV29-1 and TRBJ2-5, with 7 nucleotides matching TRBD1. The trim removed 3 bases at V and 7 bases at J, leaving 14 bases unmatched. Germline values: CDR1 SQVTM, CDR2 ANQGSEA. This CDR3 contains 15 residues.

This clone has a single count. The chain uses TRBV9 and TRBJ2-7; weak D call: TRBD1 (6 bases). The CDR3 has 15 residues. The germline V and J ends were trimmed by 0 bases and 5 bases, with 15 bases remaining between them. The V gene's germline CDR1 is SGDLS and CDR2 YYNGEE. CDR3 bases: TGTGCCAGCAGCGTAGCTGGGCAGGGGACCCACGAGCAGTACTTC. Translation: CASSVAGQGTHEQYF.

In DNA, the CDR3 is TGTGCCAGCAGCCCGGGGGGCTCTGGCTACACCTTC. Residues: CASSPGGSGYTF. V and J are TRBV7-9 and TRBJ1-2; tentative D call: TRBD1 (6 bases). This CDR3 region has 12 residues. Germline lookup yields CDR1 SEHNR and CDR2 FQNEAQ (reference sequence). V was clipped by 5 bases and J by 7 bases, with 11 bases between them.

This clone was seen a single time. The rearrangement joins TRBV27 to TRBJ2-3; D gene uncertain. CDR3 length: 14 amino acids. The V end lost 5 bases, the J end lost 4 bases, and 13 bases lay between the germline ends. The germline gives CDR1 MNHEY, CDR2 SMNVEV (reference sequence). The CDR3 spells CASSPQTTADTQYF. CDR3 nucleotide sequence: TGTGCCAGCAGTCCCCAAACGACCGCAGATACGCAGTATTTT.

This sequence joins TRBV4-3 and TRBJ2-1, with 13 nucleotides matching TRBD2. CDR3 length: 16 residues. The trim removed 2 bases at V and 9 bases at J, leaving 7 bases unmatched. The germline V gene encodes CDR1 LGHNA and CDR2 YSLEER. CDR3 DNA sequence: TGCGCCAGCAGCCAAAGACTAGCGGGAGGCATTTCTGAGCAGTTCTTC. It translates to CASSQRLAGGISEQFF.

This clone was counted once. The chain employs TRBV28 and TRBJ2-5; 10 nucleotides agree with TRBD2. The germline V gene has CDR1 MDHEN and CDR2 SYDVKM. The CDR3 is 12 amino acids. J gave up 10 bases and V 3 bases, and 2 bases lay outside the gene matches. CDR3 amino acids: CASSFLAGVQYF. The DNA of the CDR3 is TGTGCCAGCAGTTTTCTAGCGGGGGTCCAGTACTTC.